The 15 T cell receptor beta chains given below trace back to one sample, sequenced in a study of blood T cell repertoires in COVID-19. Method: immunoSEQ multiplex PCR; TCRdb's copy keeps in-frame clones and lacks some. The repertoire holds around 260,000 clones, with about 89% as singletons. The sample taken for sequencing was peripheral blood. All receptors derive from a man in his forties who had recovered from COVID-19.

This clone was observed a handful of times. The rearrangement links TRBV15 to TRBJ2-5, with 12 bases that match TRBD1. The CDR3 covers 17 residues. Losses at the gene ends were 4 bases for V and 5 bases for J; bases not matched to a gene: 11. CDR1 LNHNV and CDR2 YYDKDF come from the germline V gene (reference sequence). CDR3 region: CATSKIRDRGLLETQYF. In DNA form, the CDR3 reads TGTGCCACCAGCAAAATCCGGGACAGGGGGCTTTTGGAGACCCAGTACTTC.

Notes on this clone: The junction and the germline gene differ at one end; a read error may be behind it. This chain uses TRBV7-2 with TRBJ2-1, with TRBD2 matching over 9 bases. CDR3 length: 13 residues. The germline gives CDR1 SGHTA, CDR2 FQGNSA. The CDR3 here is CASSGGASGTELF. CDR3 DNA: TGTGCCAGCAGCGGGGGGGCTAGCGGGACCGAGCTCTTC.

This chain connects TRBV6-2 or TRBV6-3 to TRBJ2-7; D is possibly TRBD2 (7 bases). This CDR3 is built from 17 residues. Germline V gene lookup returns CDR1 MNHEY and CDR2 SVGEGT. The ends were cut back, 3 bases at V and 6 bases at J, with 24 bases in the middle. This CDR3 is CASSYRTAGALTREQYF. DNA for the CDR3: TGTGCCAGCAGTTATAGAACGGCGGGGGCCCTGACGCGCGAGCAGTACTTC.

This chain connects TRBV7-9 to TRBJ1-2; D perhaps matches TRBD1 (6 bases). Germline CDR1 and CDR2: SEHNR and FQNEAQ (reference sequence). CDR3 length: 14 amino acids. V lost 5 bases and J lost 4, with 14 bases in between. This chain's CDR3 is CASSNQGLLYGYTF. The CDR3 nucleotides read TGTGCCAGCAGCAATCAGGGGCTTCTCTATGGCTACACCTTC.

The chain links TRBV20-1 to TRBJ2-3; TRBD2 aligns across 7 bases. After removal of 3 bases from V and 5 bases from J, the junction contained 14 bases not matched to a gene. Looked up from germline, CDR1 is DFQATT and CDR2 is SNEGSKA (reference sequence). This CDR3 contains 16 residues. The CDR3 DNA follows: TGCAGTGCTAGTACTATCGGACCCTCGGGGGGAGATACGCAGTATTTT. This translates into CSASTIGPSGGDTQYF.

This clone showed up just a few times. The CDR3 DNA reads TGTGCCAGCTCACCATGGAGGACTAGCGGCCCCTACGAGCAGTACTTC. Translation: CASSPWRTSGPYEQYF. This chain links TRBV18 with TRBJ2-7, with 10 bases fitting TRBD2. The CDR3 spans 16 residues. CDR1 and CDR2 (germline): KGHSH, LQKENI. V was pared by 2 bases and J by 2 bases, with 6 bases of the junction left unmatched.

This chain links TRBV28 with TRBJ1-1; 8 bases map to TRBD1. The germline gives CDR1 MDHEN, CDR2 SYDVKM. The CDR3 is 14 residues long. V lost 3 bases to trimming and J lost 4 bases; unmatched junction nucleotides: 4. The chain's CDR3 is CASSFRGRVTEAFF. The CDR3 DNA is TGTGCCAGCAGTTTCAGGGGGCGGGTCACTGAAGCTTTCTTT. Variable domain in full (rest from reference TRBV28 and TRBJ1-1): DVKVTQSSRYLVKRTGEKVFLECVQDMDHENMFWYRQDPGLGLRLIYFSYDVKMKEKGDIPEGYSVSREKKERFSLILESASTNQTSMYLCASSFRGRVTEAFFGQGTRLTVV.

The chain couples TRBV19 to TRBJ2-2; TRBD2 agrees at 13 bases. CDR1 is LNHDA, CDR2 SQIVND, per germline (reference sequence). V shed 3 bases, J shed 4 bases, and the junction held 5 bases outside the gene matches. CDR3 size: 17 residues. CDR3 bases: TGTGCCAGTAGTATCACTAGCGGGGGGGCCGGCACCGGGGAGCTGTTTTTT. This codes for CASSITSGGAGTGELFF.

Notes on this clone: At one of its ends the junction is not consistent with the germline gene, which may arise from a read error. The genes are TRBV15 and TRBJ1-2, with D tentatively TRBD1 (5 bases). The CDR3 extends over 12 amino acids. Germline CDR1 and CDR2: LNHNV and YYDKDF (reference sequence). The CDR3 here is CATSRDWGERSF. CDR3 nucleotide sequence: TGTGCCACCAGCAGAGATTGGGGCGAAAGGTCATTC.

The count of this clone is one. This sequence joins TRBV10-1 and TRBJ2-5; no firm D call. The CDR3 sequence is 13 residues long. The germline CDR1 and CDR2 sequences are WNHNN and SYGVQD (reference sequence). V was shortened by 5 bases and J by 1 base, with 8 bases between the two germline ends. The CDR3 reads CASSSQIQETQYF. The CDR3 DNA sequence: TGCGCCAGCAGTTCCCAGATCCAAGAGACCCAGTACTTC.

The CDR3 spells CSVGGGPNQPQHF. The CDR3 nucleotides are TGCAGCGTTGGGGGGGGACCCAATCAGCCCCAGCATTTT. The rearrangement links TRBV29-1 to TRBJ1-5, with D perhaps TRBD1 (5 bases). This CDR3 region has 13 residues. Germline loops: CDR1 SQVTM, CDR2 ANQGSEA. Trimming cost V 4 bases and J 3 bases, with 10 bases left between them.

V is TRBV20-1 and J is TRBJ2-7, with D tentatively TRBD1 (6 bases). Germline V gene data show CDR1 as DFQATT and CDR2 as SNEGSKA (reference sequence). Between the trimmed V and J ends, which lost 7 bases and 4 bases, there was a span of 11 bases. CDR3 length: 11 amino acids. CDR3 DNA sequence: TGCAGTGTTGAGGACAGTTACGAGCAGTACTTC. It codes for CSVEDSYEQYF.

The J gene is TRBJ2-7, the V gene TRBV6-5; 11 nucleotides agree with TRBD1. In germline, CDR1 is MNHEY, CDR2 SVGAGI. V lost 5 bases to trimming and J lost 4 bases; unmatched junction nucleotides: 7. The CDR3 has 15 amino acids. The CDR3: CASSMAGTGGYEQYF. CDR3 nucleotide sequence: TGTGCCAGCAGTATGGCCGGGACAGGGGGTTACGAGCAGTACTTC.

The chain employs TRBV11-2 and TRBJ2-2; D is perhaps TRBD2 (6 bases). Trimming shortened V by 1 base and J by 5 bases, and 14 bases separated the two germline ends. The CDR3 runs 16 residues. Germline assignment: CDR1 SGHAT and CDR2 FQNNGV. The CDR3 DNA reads TGTGCCAGCAGCTTAGGAGCGGGTATTAGTACCGGGGAGCTGTTTTTT. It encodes CASSLGAGISTGELFF.

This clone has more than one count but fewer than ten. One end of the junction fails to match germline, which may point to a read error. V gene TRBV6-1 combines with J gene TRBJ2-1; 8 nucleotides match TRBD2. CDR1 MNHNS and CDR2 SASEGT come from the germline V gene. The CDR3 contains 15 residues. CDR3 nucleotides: TGTGCCAGCAGCGAAGGACTAGCTTGGTCGAATGAGCAGTTCTTC. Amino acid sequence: CASSEGLAWSNEQFF.